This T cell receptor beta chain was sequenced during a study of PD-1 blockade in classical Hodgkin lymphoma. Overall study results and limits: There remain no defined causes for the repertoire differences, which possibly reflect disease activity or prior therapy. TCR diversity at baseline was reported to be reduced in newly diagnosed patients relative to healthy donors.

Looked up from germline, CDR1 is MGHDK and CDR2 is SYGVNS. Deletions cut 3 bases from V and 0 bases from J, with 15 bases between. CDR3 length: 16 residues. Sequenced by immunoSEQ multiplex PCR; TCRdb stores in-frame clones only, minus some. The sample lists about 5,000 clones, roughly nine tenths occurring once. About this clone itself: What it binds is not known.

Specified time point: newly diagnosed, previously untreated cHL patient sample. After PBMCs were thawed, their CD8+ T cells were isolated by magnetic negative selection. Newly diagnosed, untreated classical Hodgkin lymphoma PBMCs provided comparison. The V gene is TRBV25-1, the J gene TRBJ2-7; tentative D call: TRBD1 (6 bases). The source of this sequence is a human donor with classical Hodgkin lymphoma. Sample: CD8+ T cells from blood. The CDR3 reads CASSESRLGGSYEQYF. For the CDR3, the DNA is TGTGCCAGCAGTGAGAGTCGGCTAGGGGGCTCCTACGAGCAGTACTTC.